This TCR beta chain was captured in a study of CD4+ T cells in melanoma. CDR1 is GTSNPN and CDR2 is SVGIG in the germline V gene (reference sequence). This CDR3 region has 15 residues. V was shortened by 8 bases and J by 3 bases, with 21 bases between the two germline ends. Study findings and constraints: Diverse differentiation states were reported for melanoma neoantigen-specific CD4+ T cells. A reported correlation linked neoantigen-specific CD4+ T cells to CD8+, macrophage and B cell function.

The assay was immunoSEQ multiplex PCR, and TCRdb's table has in-frame clones only and misses some. The sample includes 10,000 to 12,000 clones, about 70% seen only once; the top ten take more than 8%. As to this clone: Antigen: not known.

This sequence was found in a human donor with melanoma. Sequencing used cells from a culture (not recorded whether cultured in vitro). V and J are TRBV30 and TRBJ2-3, with a tentative D call TRBD2 (7 bases). CDR3 protein: CAMDVVGGATDTQYF. CDR3 bases: TGTGCCATGGACGTCGTAGGGGGGGCGACAGATACGCAGTATTTT.